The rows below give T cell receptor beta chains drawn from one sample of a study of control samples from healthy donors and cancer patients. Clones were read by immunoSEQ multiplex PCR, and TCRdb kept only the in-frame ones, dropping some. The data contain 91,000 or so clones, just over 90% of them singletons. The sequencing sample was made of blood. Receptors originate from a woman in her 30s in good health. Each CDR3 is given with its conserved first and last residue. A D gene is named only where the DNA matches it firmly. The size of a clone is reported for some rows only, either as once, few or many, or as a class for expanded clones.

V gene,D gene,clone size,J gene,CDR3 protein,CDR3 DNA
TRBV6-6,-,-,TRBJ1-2,CASSSGTYGYTF,TGTGCCAGCAGTTCGGGGACGTATGGCTACACCTTC
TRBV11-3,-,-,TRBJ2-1,CASRLQQGKGNEQFF,TGTGCCAGCAGATTGCAGCAGGGGAAGGGTAATGAGCAGTTCTTC
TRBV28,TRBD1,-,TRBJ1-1,CASRPAVTTHGTGRYTEAFF,TGTGCCAGCAGGCCCGCCGTAACGACCCACGGGACAGGACGATATACTGAAGCTTTCTTT
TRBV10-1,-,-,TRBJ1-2,CASSESNSIYGYTF,TGCGCCAGCAGTGAGTCTAACAGCATCTATGGCTACACCTTC
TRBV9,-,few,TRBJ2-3,CASSVGTTQDTQYF,TGTGCCAGCAGCGTAGGGACCACTCAAGATACGCAGTATTTT
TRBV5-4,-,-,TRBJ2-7,CASSLGPGREYF,TGTGCCAGCAGCTTAGGCCCAGGTAGGGAGTACTTC
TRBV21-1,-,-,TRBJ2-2,CARAVAAGVTGELFF,TGTGCCAGGGCGGTAGCCGCCGGGGTCACCGGGGAGCTGTTTTTT
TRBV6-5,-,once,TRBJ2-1,CASRAVGSPYNEQFF,TGTGCCAGCAGGGCCGTCGGGTCCCCCTACAATGAGCAGTTCTTC
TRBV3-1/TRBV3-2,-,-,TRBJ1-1,CASSQGGEAFF,TGTGCCAGCAGCCAGGGGGGAGAAGCTTTCTTT
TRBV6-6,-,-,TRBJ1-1,CASSYSIRGEAEAFF,TGTGCCAGCAGTTACTCGATTCGGGGAGAGGCTGAAGCTTTCTTT
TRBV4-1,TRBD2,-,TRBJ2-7,CASSQAAASGNYEQYF,TGCGCCAGCAGCCAAGCCGCGGCTAGCGGGAACTACGAGCAGTACTTC
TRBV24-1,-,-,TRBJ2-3,CATKGSTNPSDTQYF,TGTGCCACCAAAGGGTCCACCAACCCTTCAGATACGCAGTATTTT
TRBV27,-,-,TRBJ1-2,CASKVRGGLGYGYTF,TGTGCCAGCAAAGTTAGGGGCGGATTGGGGTATGGCTACACCTTC
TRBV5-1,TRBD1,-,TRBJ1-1,CASSPLRTGKVPTEAFF,TGCGCCAGCAGCCCCCTCAGGACAGGGAAGGTGCCGACTGAAGCTTTCTTT
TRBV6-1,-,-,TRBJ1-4,CASSAAQTPRNEKLFF,TGTGCCAGCAGTGCGGCGCAAACTCCGAGGAATGAAAAACTGTTTTTT
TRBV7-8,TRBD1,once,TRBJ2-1,CASSLSGQGANEQFF,TGTGCCAGCAGCTTATCGGGACAGGGGGCGAATGAGCAGTTCTTC
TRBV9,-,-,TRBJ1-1,CASSVDKDLNTEAFF,TGTGCCAGCAGCGTAGATAAGGACCTGAACACTGAAGCTTTCTTT
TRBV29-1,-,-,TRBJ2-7,CSVVGGEAGYEQYF,TGCAGCGTTGTGGGGGGCGAGGCTGGTTACGAGCAGTACTTC
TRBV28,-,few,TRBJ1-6,CASSYDRLPLHF,TGTGCCAGCAGTTACGACAGGTTGCCCCTCCACTTT
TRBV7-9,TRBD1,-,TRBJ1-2,CASSPRDSNYGYTF,TGTGCCAGCAGCCCCCGGGACAGTAACTATGGCTACACCTTC
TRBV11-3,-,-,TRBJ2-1,CASSPPGAREQFF,TGTGCCAGCAGCCCGCCGGGTGCCCGTGAGCAGTTCTTC
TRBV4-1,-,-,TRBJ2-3,CASSLARGRSRTDTQYF,TGCGCCAGCAGCCTAGCCCGGGGGAGGTCCCGCACAGATACGCAGTATTTT
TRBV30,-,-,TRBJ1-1,CAWSVQLGRGTEAFF,TGTGCCTGGAGTGTACAGCTGGGACGAGGGACTGAAGCTTTCTTT
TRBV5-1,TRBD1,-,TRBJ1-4,CASSTQDREGEKLFF,TGCGCCAGCAGCACACAAGACAGGGAAGGGGAAAAACTGTTTTTT
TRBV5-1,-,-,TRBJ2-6,CASSTEGVGANVLTF,TGCGCCAGCAGCACGGAGGGAGTTGGGGCCAACGTCCTGACTTTC
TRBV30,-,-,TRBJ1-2,CAWSVGPREGGYTF,TGTGCCTGGAGTGTAGGACCGAGGGAAGGCGGCTACACCTTC
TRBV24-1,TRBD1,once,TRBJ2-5,CATSDLRRTGGETQYF,TGTGCCACCAGTGATTTGCGAAGGACAGGTGGAGAGACCCAGTACTTC
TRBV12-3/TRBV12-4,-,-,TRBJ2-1,CASSSRDYNEQFF,TGTGCCAGCAGTTCCCGGGACTACAATGAGCAGTTCTTC
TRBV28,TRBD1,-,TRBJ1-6,CASSLKGQSSYNSPLHF,TGTGCCAGCAGTTTAAAGGGACAGAGCTCCTATAATTCACCCCTCCACTTT